This T cell receptor beta chain comes out of a study of metastatic and nonmetastatic thyroid tumors. Study background: Repertoires from malignant and benign thyroid patients were compared across blood and tumor or nodule tissue. General study results and limits: Benign nodules were reported to have significantly lower TCR beta diversity than malignant thyroid tumors, in blood and tumor.

As to this clone: Its antigen is unidentified. One end of the junction does not line up with germline, which may come from a read error.

All patients were treatment-naive before thyroid surgery. In the original processing: Clinicopathological groups differed in CDR3, with these differences serving to build a distant-metastasis classifier for papillary thyroid cancer. TCRdb re-called the PCR reads through MiXCR. These V and J calls derive from TCRdb rather than the authors' analysis. The table records about 41,000 clones, roughly 31% of them present only once. The CDR3 consists of 14 residues. Germline V gene sequence: CDR1 LNHDA, CDR2 SQIVND (reference sequence). The chain links TRBV19 to TRBJ1-3; D remains unclear. The sequencing sample was made of blood. The source of this sequence is a male donor with papillary thyroid cancer or a benign thyroid nodule (not recorded which). Some clones in this sample may be carry-over from other donors' samples. CDR3 sequence: CASMPGNSGNTRYF. CDR3 DNA sequence: TGTGCCAGTATGCCGGGAAACTCTGGAAACACCAGATATTTT. Variable domain in full (rest from reference TRBV19 and TRBJ1-3): DGGITQSPKYLFRKEGQNVTLSCEQNLNHDAMYWYRQDPGQGLRLIYYSQIVNDFQKGDIAEGYSVSREKKESFPLTVTSAQKNPTAFYLCASMPGNSGNTRYFGEGSWLTVV.